These 5 T cell receptor beta chains were all obtained from the same sample, sequenced in a study of shared clonotypes between healthy human individuals. The data were produced by immunoSEQ multiplex PCR, yet TCRdb's version contains in-frame clones alone and is incomplete. The repertoire consists of about 120,000 clones, with about 70% occurring once and the leading ten covering about 22%. The sample was memory CD8+ T cells sorted from blood. Sample subset: CD45RO+ cells pooled with CCR7-negative TemRA cells. These receptors were taken from a woman younger than 45 in good health.

The rearrangement joins TRBV7-6 to TRBJ2-2; D is unresolved. This CDR3 has 14 amino acids. The germline V gene encodes CDR1 SGHVS and CDR2 FNYEAQ. V dropped 5 bases and J dropped 4 bases, with 11 bases sitting between them. CDR3 coding DNA: TGTGCCAGCAGCCACCTTTTTTCCACCGGGGAGCTGTTTTTT. As protein: CASSHLFSTGELFF.

This clone was detected a few times. The gene calls are TRBV6-4 and TRBJ2-1, with 7 bases lining up with TRBD2. This CDR3 has 16 amino acids. Germline CDR1 MRHNA, CDR2 SNTAGT. V gave up 6 bases and J gave up 0 bases; unmatched junction bases: 8. CDR3 bases: TGTGCCAGCAGCCCCCTAGCGGAGAGCTCCTACAATGAGCAGTTCTTC. It specifies CASSPLAESSYNEQFF.

This clone appeared a single time. The genes are TRBV25-1 and TRBJ2-2, with D hard to call. V dropped 5 bases and J dropped 1 base, with 5 bases sitting between them. This CDR3 region has 13 residues. The germline CDR1 and CDR2 sequences are MGHDK and SYGVNS. The CDR3: CASSLGNTGELFF. In DNA form, the CDR3 reads TGTGCCAGCAGTTTAGGGAACACCGGGGAGCTGTTTTTT.

This clone has just one count. The chain links TRBV2 to TRBJ2-5, with 9 positions matching TRBD2. The last part of the DNA fits TRBJ2-7 better; the J call may be wrong. The germline V gene encodes CDR1 SNHLY and CDR2 FYNNEI. The CDR3 sequence is 15 residues long. CDR3 in DNA: TGTGCCAGCAGATCTGCGGGAGGGCCGGCCTACGAGCAGTACTTC. Translation gives CASRSAGGPAYEQYF.

The chain employs TRBV15 and TRBJ2-1; D gene ambiguous. The germline V and J ends were trimmed by 2 bases and 8 bases, with 7 bases remaining between them. Looked up from germline, CDR1 is LNHNV and CDR2 is YYDKDF (reference sequence). The CDR3 covers 12 residues. CDR3 sequence: CATSRWADEQFF. The CDR3 DNA is TGTGCCACCAGCAGATGGGCCGATGAGCAGTTCTTC.